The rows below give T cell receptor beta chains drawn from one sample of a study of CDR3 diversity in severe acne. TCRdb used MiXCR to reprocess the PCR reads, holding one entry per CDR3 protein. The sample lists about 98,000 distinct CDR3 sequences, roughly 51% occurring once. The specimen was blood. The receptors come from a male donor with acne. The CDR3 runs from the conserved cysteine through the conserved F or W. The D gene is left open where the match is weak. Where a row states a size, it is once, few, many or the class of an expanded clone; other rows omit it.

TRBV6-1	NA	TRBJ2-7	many	TGTGCCAGCAGTGAATCCCAGCGGAGCTCCTACGAGCAGTACTTC	CASSESQRSSYEQYF
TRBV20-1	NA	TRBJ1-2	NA	TGCAGTGCTAGAGAAGGAGTGGTTACAGTGAACTATGGCTACACCTTC	CSAREGVVTVNYGYTF
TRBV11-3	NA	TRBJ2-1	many	TGTGCCAGCAGCTTAGGATGGACAGACAATGAGCAGTTCTTC	CASSLGWTDNEQFF
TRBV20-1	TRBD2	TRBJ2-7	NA	TGCAGTGCCAAGGGACTAGCGGGAGTTAAGCAGTACTTC	CSAKGLAGVKQYF
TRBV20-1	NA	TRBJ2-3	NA	TGCAGTGCTAGCGGGAGCTCCTACAATGCAGATACGCAGTATTTT	CSASGSSYNADTQYF
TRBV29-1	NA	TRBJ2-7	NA	TGCAGTGCTAGAGGGCCGGGTACCTACGAGCAGTACTTC	CSARGPGTYEQYF
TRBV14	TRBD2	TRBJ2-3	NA	TGTGCCAGCAGCCAAGGATATACAGGGACTAGCGGGGGCACAGATACGCAGTATTTT	CASSQGYTGTSGGTDTQYF
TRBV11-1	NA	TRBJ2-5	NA	TGTGCCAGCAGTGTGAGTGGGGAGACCCAGTACTTC	CASSVSGETQYF
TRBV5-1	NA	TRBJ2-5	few	TGCGCCAGCTCCATTGGACACTCGGGGGAGACCCAGTACTTC	CASSIGHSGETQYF
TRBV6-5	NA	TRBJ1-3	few	TGTGCCAGCAGACCCGACAGAGGCGGAAACACCATATATTTT	CASRPDRGGNTIYF